This T cell receptor (beta chain) was captured by sequencing in a study of blood T cell repertoires in COVID-19. Produced via immunoSEQ multiplex PCR; TCRdb's table is partial and in-frame only. The table records more than 300,000 clones, 92% of them present only once. Details on this clone: The junction differs from germline at one of its ends, possibly a read error.

The CDR3 totals 18 residues. Germline loops: CDR1 LGHNA, CDR2 YSLEER. Recovered status in Cohort 3 required two negative PCRs, clearance, or symptom resolution. This TCR was recovered from a woman in her 30s who had recovered from COVID-19. V gene TRBV4-3 combines with J gene TRBJ1-1; D perhaps matches TRBD1 (5 bases). The sequenced sample was PBMCs or T cells enriched from blood (not recorded which). The CDR3 loop is CASRQSLFDTGEGTEAFF. The CDR3 DNA reads TGCGCCAGCCGCCAGTCCCTTTTCGATACGGGGGAAGGGACTGAAGCTTTCTTT.